Listed below are T cell receptor beta chains from one sample, sequenced in a study of regulatory T cells in long-lasting Graves disease. TCRdb re-derived calls from the multiplex PCR reads in MiXCR, one entry per CDR3 protein. The sample yields some 370,000 distinct CDR3 sequences, approximately 12% seen once. The same sample was also used in a study of T cells in Graves' hyperthyroidism and ophthalmopathy.

The input for sequencing was peripheral blood mononuclear cells (PBMCs), taken at new diagnosis, from a patient treated with antithyroid drugs. The receptors shown here come from a woman aged 18-29 years with Graves disease. The CDR3 runs from the conserved cysteine through the conserved F or W. A D gene is named only where the DNA matches it firmly. Clone size is not always given. Where it is, it says once, few, many or a class for expanded clones.

j_gene | v_gene | d_gene | len | abundance | CDR3aa | CDR3nt
TRBJ2-7 | TRBV27 | NA | 16 | few | CASSPLFSQHSYERYF | TGTGCCAGCAGTCCGCTCTTTTCCCAACACTCCTACGAGCGGTACTTC
TRBJ2-3 | TRBV20-1 | NA | 10 | NA | CSASFDTQYF | TGCAGTGCTAGTTTCGATACGCAGTATTTT
TRBJ1-5 | TRBV5-6 | TRBD1 | 16 | NA | CASSLRGRWGNQPQHF | TGTGCCAGCAGCTTGAGGGGGCGCTGGGGGAATCAGCCCCAGCATTTT
TRBJ2-7 | TRBV20-1 | NA | 15 | many | CSARDLSLPSYEQYF | TGCAGTGCTAGAGACCTTAGCCTACCCTCCTACGAGCAGTACTTC
TRBJ1-4 | TRBV29-1 | TRBD1 | 13 | few | CSVEGRGNEKLFF | TGCAGCGTTGAGGGCAGGGGGAATGAAAAACTGTTTTTT
TRBJ2-1 | TRBV11-2 | TRBD2 | 14 | NA | CASSLPGLAGGQFF | TGTGCCAGCAGCTTGCCGGGACTAGCGGGTGGGCAGTTCTTC
TRBJ2-1 | TRBV7-3 | NA | 16 | few | CASSSPGLGPTGEQFF | TGTGCCAGCAGCTCCCCGGGACTCGGGCCTACGGGTGAGCAGTTCTTC
TRBJ1-2 | TRBV6-1 | TRBD1 | 15 | many | CASSRTDRDNYGYTF | TGTGCCAGCAGTCGAACCGACAGGGACAACTATGGCTACACCTTC
TRBJ2-5 | TRBV10-3 | NA | 16 | few | CAISAPETGKQETQYF | TGTGCCATCAGTGCCCCGGAGACAGGCAAGCAAGAGACCCAGTACTTC
TRBJ2-5 | TRBV28 | TRBD2 | 16 | few | CASKPPLAGGLETQYF | TGTGCCAGCAAGCCCCCACTAGCGGGAGGTCTGGAGACCCAGTACTTC
TRBJ1-2 | TRBV28 | NA | 13 | many | CASSYGRANGYTF | TGTGCCAGCAGCTACGGGAGAGCAAATGGCTACACCTTC
TRBJ1-4 | TRBV12-3/TRBV12-4 | TRBD1 | 14 | many | CASRQGGTNEKLFF | TGTGCCAGCAGGCAGGGGGGTACTAATGAAAAACTGTTTTTT
TRBJ1-3 | TRBV6-1 | NA | 14 | NA | CASSLNPNGNTIYF | TGTGCCAGCAGTCTAAACCCCAATGGAAACACCATATATTTT
TRBJ2-5 | TRBV6-5 | TRBD2 | 18 | many | CASSSTSGGTQYQETQYF | TGTGCCAGCAGTTCGACTAGCGGGGGGACTCAGTACCAAGAGACCCAGTACTTC
TRBJ2-3 | TRBV5-1 | NA | 14 | few | CASSTGTSTDTQYF | TGCGCCAGCAGCACTGGGACCAGCACAGATACGCAGTATTTT
TRBJ2-5 | TRBV7-2 | NA | 14 | few | CASSPTFTGETQYF | TGTGCCAGCAGCCCCACGTTTACAGGGGAGACCCAGTACTTC
TRBJ2-1 | TRBV27 | NA | 14 | many | CASSLLPIINEQFF | TGTGCCAGCAGTTTACTACCGATTATCAATGAGCAGTTCTTC
TRBJ2-5 | TRBV7-2 | NA | 15 | many | CASTLMLARQETQYF | TGTGCCAGCACCTTAATGTTAGCGAGACAAGAGACCCAGTACTTC
TRBJ2-5 | TRBV10-3 | NA | 13 | few | CAISVVVQETQYF | TGTGCCATCAGTGTTGTAGTTCAAGAGACCCAGTACTTC
TRBJ1-2 | TRBV2 | NA | 12 | many | CASRSGPTGYTF | TGTGCCAGCAGGTCAGGACCGACAGGCTACACCTTC
TRBJ1-2 | TRBV20-1 | TRBD1 | 13 | many | CSAPKTGDNGYTF | TGCAGTGCCCCAAAGACAGGGGATAATGGCTACACCTTC
TRBJ1-1 | TRBV7-6 | NA | 15 | many | CASSLSWDGNTEAFF | TGTGCCAGCAGCTTATCCTGGGACGGGAACACTGAAGCTTTCTTT
TRBJ2-7 | TRBV6-2/TRBV6-3 | NA | 13 | NA | CASSERDTYEQYF | TGTGCCAGCAGCGAGAGAGATACCTACGAGCAGTACTTC
TRBJ2-1 | TRBV6-1 | NA | 15 | many | CASTQYRSSYNEQFF | TGTGCCAGCACCCAATATCGGAGCTCCTACAATGAGCAGTTCTTC
TRBJ1-5 | TRBV6-1 | NA | 17 | many | CASSPQLGTYSNQPQHF | TGTGCCAGCAGTCCACAGTTGGGGACCTATAGCAATCAGCCCCAGCATTTT
TRBJ2-3 | TRBV9 | TRBD1 | 17 | many | CASSAVDRADSTDTQYF | TGTGCCAGCAGCGCAGTGGACAGGGCCGATTCCACAGATACGCAGTATTTT
TRBJ1-5 | TRBV18 | NA | 16 | many | CASSPFGQGYNQPQHF | TGTGCCAGCTCACCATTTGGGCAGGGCTACAATCAGCCCCAGCATTTT
TRBJ1-4 | TRBV6-1 | NA | 14 | many | CASSQDRNNEKLFF | TGTGCCAGCAGTCAAGACAGGAATAATGAAAAACTGTTTTTT
TRBJ2-2 | TRBV12-3/TRBV12-4 | TRBD2 | 20 | NA | CASSFFQGTSGRRNTGELFF | TGTGCCAGCAGTTTTTTCCAAGGGACTAGCGGGAGGAGAAACACCGGGGAGCTGTTTTTT
TRBJ1-1 | TRBV12-3/TRBV12-4 | NA | 12 | many | CASSWGGTEAFF | TGTGCCAGCAGTTGGGGAGGAACTGAAGCTTTCTTT